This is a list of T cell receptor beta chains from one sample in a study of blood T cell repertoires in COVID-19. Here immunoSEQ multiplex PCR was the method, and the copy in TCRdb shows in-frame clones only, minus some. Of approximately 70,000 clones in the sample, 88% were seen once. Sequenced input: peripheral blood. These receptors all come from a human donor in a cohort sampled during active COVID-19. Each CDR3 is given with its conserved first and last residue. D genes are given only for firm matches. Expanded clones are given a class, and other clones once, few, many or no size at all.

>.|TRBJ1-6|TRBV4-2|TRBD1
TGTGCCAGCAGCCGAGTCCAGGGGGATAATTCACCCCTCCACTTT
CASSRVQGDNSPLHF
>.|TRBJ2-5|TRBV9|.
TGTGCCAGCAGCGCCCTCTCGGGGACTCAAGAGACCCAGTACTTC
CASSALSGTQETQYF
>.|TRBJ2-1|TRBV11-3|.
TGTGCCAGCAGCTTAGGCCGGAGCTCCTACAATGAGCAGTTCTTC
CASSLGRSSYNEQFF
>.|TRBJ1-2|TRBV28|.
TGTGCCAGCGGGATCATCCAGGGAGGGGGTAACTATGGCTACACCTTC
CASGIIQGGGNYGYTF
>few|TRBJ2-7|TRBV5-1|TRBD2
TGCGCCAGCAGCTTGGACCCAAGGACTAGCGAAAGATCCTACGAGCAGTACTTC
CASSLDPRTSERSYEQYF
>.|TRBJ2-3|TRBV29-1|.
TGCAGCGTATCGGTAGGAGGAGATACGCAGTATTTT
CSVSVGGDTQYF
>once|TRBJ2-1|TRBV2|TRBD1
TGTGCCAGCAGTGTCGGGACTACAGGGGGCGTTTACAATGAGCAGTTCTTC
CASSVGTTGGVYNEQFF
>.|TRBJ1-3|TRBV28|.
TGTGCCAGCAGACCCCCCGACAGTCCAGGAAACACCATATATTTT
CASRPPDSPGNTIYF
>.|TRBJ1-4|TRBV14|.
TGTGCCAGCAGCCAAGATGCCGGGGGGACAACTAATGAAAAACTGTTTTTT
CASSQDAGGTTNEKLFF
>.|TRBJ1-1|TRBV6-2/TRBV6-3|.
TGTGCCAGCAGTTATTCGATTGCCTCAGGGTCCAATAGATTTGAGACTGAAGCTTTCTTT
CASSYSIASGSNRFETEAFF
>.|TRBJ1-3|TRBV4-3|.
TGCGCCAGCAGCCACCAGATCCGGGACTCTGGAAACACCATATATTTT
CASSHQIRDSGNTIYF
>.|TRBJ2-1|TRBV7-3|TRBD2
TGTGCCAGCAGCTTAAATAGCGGGGGTGGTGAGCAGTTCTTC
CASSLNSGGGEQFF
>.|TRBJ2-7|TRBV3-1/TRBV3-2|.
TGTGCCAGCAGCCAAGATCTTTTATCCTACGAGCAGTACTTC
CASSQDLLSYEQYF
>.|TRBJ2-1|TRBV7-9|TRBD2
TGTGCCAGCAGCCAGACCGGGACTAGCGTTAGTGAGCAGTTCTTC
CASSQTGTSVSEQFF
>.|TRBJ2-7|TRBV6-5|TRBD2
TGTGCCAGCAGGGGACTAGCGGGAGTTCAGGGGCAGTACTTC
CASRGLAGVQGQYF
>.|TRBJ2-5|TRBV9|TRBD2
TGTGCCAGCAGCGTAGATAGCGGGAGTCTGGAGACCCAGTACTTC
CASSVDSGSLETQYF
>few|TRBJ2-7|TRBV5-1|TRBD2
TGCGCCAGCAGCTTGGGTGTGACTAGCGGGACCTACGAGCAGTACTTC
CASSLGVTSGTYEQYF
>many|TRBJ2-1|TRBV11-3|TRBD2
TGTGCCAGCAGCTTCGAGCGGGAGCGGAGGATGAGTGAGCAGTTCTTC
CASSFERERRMSEQFF
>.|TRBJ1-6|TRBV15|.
TGTGCCACCAGCAGAGATGACGGGGAAGGATCACCCCTCCACTTT
CATSRDDGEGSPLHF
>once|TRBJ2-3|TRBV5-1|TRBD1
TGCGCCAGCAGCTCGAAATCCGGGACAGGGGGTTTCCCAGATACGCAGTATTTT
CASSSKSGTGGFPDTQYF
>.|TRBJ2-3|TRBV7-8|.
TGTGCCAGCAGCTCCTCGGGGGAACCCGTGGCAGATACGCAGTATTTT
CASSSSGEPVADTQYF
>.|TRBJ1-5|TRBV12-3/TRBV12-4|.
TGTGCCAGCAGTCACTACAGGGAACAGCCCCAGCATTTT
CASSHYREQPQHF
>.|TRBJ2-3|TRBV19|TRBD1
TGTGCCAGTAGTACTAGGGACAGGGGGCGGGCAGATACGCAGTATTTT
CASSTRDRGRADTQYF
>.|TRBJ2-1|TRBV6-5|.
TGTGCCAGCAGTTCCGCGGGCCGCCAGTTCTTC
CASSSAGRQFF
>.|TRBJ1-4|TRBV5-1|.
TGCGCCAGCCAAGGAGGGTCTAATGAAAAACTGTTTTTT
CASQGGSNEKLFF
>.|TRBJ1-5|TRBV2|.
TGTGCCAGCAGTTCCCGCCAGAGCAATCAGCCCCAGCATTTT
CASSSRQSNQPQHF
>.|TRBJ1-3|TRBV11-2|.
TGTGCCAGCAGCCCCCGGGGGGGGTTCGTTGGAAACACCATATATTTT
CASSPRGGFVGNTIYF
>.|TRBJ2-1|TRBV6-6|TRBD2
TGTGCCAGCAGTCCGCGGACTAGCGGGGGGGCAAGCGAGCAGTTCTTC
CASSPRTSGGASEQFF
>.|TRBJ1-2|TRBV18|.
TGTGCCAGCTCACCCCAGGGCCCCGGCTACTATGGCTACACCTTC
CASSPQGPGYYGYTF
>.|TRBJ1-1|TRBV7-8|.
TGTGCCAGCAGCATTGATAGGAACACTGAAGCTTTCTTT
CASSIDRNTEAFF
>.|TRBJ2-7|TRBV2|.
TGTGCCAGCGCCCAACCGGGACTTCTCAACGAGCAGTACTTC
CASAQPGLLNEQYF
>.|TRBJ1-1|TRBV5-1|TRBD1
TGCGCCAGCAGCTTGGGGTACCGGGACAGATACACTGAAGCTTTCTTT
CASSLGYRDRYTEAFF
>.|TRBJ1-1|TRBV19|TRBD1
TGTGCCAGTAGTATTTTCGGGGACAGGACGGGGGGTGAAGCTTTCTTT
CASSIFGDRTGGEAFF
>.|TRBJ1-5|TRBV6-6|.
TGTGCCAGCGGGGGGGCGGCACCGAATAATCAGCCCCAGCATTTT
CASGGAAPNNQPQHF
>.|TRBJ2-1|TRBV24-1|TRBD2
TGTGCCACCAGTGATGAACTAGCGGGGTTTGGGGGTGAGCAGTTCTTC
CATSDELAGFGGEQFF
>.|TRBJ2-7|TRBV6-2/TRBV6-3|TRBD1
TGTGCCAGCAGCCTACTCCCGGGACAGGGGGCTTACGAGCAGTACTTC
CASSLLPGQGAYEQYF
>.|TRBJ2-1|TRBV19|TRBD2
TGTGCCAGTAGTATTCGCGGGGGAGGAAGGGATTACAATGAGCAGTTCTTC
CASSIRGGGRDYNEQFF
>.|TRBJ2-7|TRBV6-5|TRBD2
TGTGCCAGCAGGACTAGCGGGAGCCGCCGTAACGAGCAGTACTTC
CASRTSGSRRNEQYF
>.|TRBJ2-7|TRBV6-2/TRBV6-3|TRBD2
TGTGCCAGCAGTCTCCCCCCTTACAGCGGGGGATACGAGCAGTACTTC
CASSLPPYSGGYEQYF
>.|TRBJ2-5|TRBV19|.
TGTGCCAGTAGCCCTGGGCCCCTAGCGAATCAAGAGACCCAGTACTTC
CASSPGPLANQETQYF
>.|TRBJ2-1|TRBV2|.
TGTGCCAGCAGTATCGACTACATTGGTGAGCAGTTCTTC
CASSIDYIGEQFF
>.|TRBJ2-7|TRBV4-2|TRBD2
TGTGCCAGCAGCCAGGAGACTAGCTTTGCGGCCTACGAGCAGTACTTC
CASSQETSFAAYEQYF
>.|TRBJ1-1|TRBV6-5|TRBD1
TGTGCCAGCAGTACTCGGACAGGAGCGAACACTGAAGCTTTCTTT
CASSTRTGANTEAFF
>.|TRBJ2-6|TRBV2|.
TGTGCCAGCAGTGAGCCGGTTCAGGCTGGGGCCAACGTCCTGACTTTC
CASSEPVQAGANVLTF
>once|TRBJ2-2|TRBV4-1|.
TGCGCCAGCAGCCAAGCCGAGCTAGCGAATGCCGGGGAGCTGTTTTTT
CASSQAELANAGELFF
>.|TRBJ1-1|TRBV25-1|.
TGTGCCAGCAGTGAATTCGGGGGAGGTGGGACTGAAGCTTTCTTT
CASSEFGGGGTEAFF
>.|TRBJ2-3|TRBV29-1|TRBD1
TGCAGCGTTGAACCAGGGGGAACAGATACGCAGTATTTT
CSVEPGGTDTQYF
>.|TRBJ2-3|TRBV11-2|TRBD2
TGTGCCAGCGGGCAGCGGGGGGGCACAGATACGCAGTATTTT
CASGQRGGTDTQYF
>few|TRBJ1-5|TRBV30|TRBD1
TGTGCCTGGAGTCGGCAGGGGGCTAATCAGCCCCAGCATTTT
CAWSRQGANQPQHF
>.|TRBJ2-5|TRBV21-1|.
TGTGCCAGCAGCAAAAGGCCCCGGGACACCGACCAAGAGACCCAGTACTTC
CASSKRPRDTDQETQYF
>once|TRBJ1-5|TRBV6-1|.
TGTGCCAGCAGCGAAGGGCCCCAAAAGCATTTT
CASSEGPQKHF
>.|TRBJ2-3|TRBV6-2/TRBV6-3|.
TGTGCCAGCAGTTACTCGAGTTTATCATGGGCAGGGAGCACAGATACGCAGTATTTT
CASSYSSLSWAGSTDTQYF
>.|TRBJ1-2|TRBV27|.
TGTGCCAGCAAACCCTTAGGGGCTGGCTACACCTTC
CASKPLGAGYTF
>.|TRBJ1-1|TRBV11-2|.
TGTGCCAGCAGCTTAGATCCCGGGTCGTCCCCTTTCTTT
CASSLDPGSSPFF
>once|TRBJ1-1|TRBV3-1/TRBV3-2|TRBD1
TGTGCCAGCAGCCACAGGGGGCTCATGTTGACTGAAGCTTTCTTT
CASSHRGLMLTEAFF
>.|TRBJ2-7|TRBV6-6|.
TGTGCCAGCAGTTACTCGTCGAGGTCGGCGGACTACGAGCAGTACTTC
CASSYSSRSADYEQYF